Shown below are 30 T cell receptor beta chains from a single sample sequenced in a study of T-cell reconstitution after alpha-beta-depleted transplantation in children. It was with unique molecular identifiers that the TCRbeta library was prepared. Each CDR3 protein is one row after TCRdb ran MiXCR on the PCR reads. Among about 830,000 distinct CDR3 sequences listed, approximately 15% were seen once. The starting material was PBMCs, mostly from graft donor cells, obtained 360 days after TCRalphabeta/CD19-depleted stem cell transplant. All receptors derive from a male patient aged 5 to 17 who had a stem cell transplant for acute lymphoblastic leukemia, so the T cells may come from the graft donor.

This clonotype occurred many times. The J gene is TRBJ2-3, the V gene TRBV12-3 or TRBV12-4; no clear D. Trimming took 3 bases from V and 4 from J, leaving 8 bases between them. The CDR3 length is 13 residues. The CDR3 sequence is CASSFQRADTQYF. The DNA for the CDR3 is TGTGCCAGCAGTTTTCAGCGTGCAGATACGCAGTATTTT.

This sequence joins TRBV9 and TRBJ1-4; D unclear. CDR1 is SGDLS, CDR2 YYNGEE, per germline. Trimming took 4 bases from V and 4 from J, leaving 8 bases between them. CDR3 length: 13 amino acids. The CDR3 here is CASSSGFNEKLFF. CDR3 in DNA: TGTGCCAGCAGCAGCGGGTTTAATGAAAAACTGTTTTTT.

In this sample, this clonotype turned up many times. The CDR3 region is CSVISGRTLDTQYF. The CDR3, as DNA: TGCAGCGTGATTAGCGGGAGAACACTGGATACGCAGTATTTT. V gene TRBV29-1 combines with J gene TRBJ2-3, with 9 nucleotides matching TRBD2. Per germline, CDR1 SQVTM and CDR2 ANQGSEA. J gave up 6 bases and V 6 bases, and 10 bases lay outside the gene matches. This CDR3 region has 14 residues.

This clonotype came up many times. The rearrangement joins TRBV12-3 or TRBV12-4 to TRBJ2-2; 10 bases are a match to TRBD2. The CDR3 consists of 19 residues. With 2 bases clipped from V and 0 bases from J, the junction kept 9 bases outside the gene matches. The CDR3 protein is CASSLLASGSWTNTGELFF. The CDR3, as DNA: TGTGCCAGCAGTTTATTGGCTAGCGGGAGTTGGACGAACACCGGGGAGCTGTTTTTT.

The chain uses TRBV4-1 and TRBJ2-7, with D tentatively TRBD1 or TRBD2 (5 bases each). V was pared by 0 bases and J by 8 bases, with 23 bases between. Germline values: CDR1 MGHRA, CDR2 YSYEKL. CDR3 length equals 17 residues. Here the CDR3 reads CASSQEERGAAFAQQYF. The CDR3 nucleotides are TGCGCCAGCAGCCAAGAAGAAAGAGGGGCCGCCTTCGCGCAGCAGTACTTC.

V is TRBV12-3 or TRBV12-4 and J is TRBJ1-4; 9 bases fit TRBD1. Trimming removed 7 bases from V and 0 bases from J; junction bases left unmatched: 6. CDR3 length: 16 amino acids. The CDR3 bases are TGTGCCAGCAATTCGGACAGGGGTGCAACTAATGAAAAACTGTTTTTT. Translating gives CASNSDRGATNEKLFF.

In this sample, this clonotype turned up a few times. The chain combines TRBV2 with TRBJ2-7; 9 positions agree with TRBD2. The CDR3 consists of 14 residues. The V gene's germline CDR1 is SNHLY and CDR2 FYNNEI. After removal of 8 bases from V and 6 bases from J, the junction contained 11 bases not matched to a gene. The CDR3 sequence is CASWDASGKVEQYF. The CDR3 region has the DNA TGTGCCAGCTGGGACGCTAGCGGGAAGGTCGAGCAGTACTTC.

This clonotype was seen only a few times. The chain joins TRBV20-1 to TRBJ2-1; 7 bases agree with TRBD1. CDR3 size: 13 residues. V trimming: 1 base; J trimming: 6 bases; junction bases outside the gene matches: 3. Germline V gene data show CDR1 as DFQATT and CDR2 as SNEGSKA (reference sequence). The CDR3 DNA reads as TGCAGTGCTAGAGTCGACAGGGCCAATGAGCAGTTCTTC. The encoded protein is CSARVDRANEQFF.

This clonotype was found many times. V and J are TRBV7-3 and TRBJ2-3, with no clear D. Germline values: CDR1 SGHTA, CDR2 FQGTGA. V lost 0 bases, J lost 0 bases, and 7 bases lay in between. CDR3 length equals 15 residues. The CDR3 sequence is CASSLTALSTDTQYF. The DNA for the CDR3 is TGTGCCAGCAGCTTAACGGCACTAAGCACAGATACGCAGTATTTT. Full variable domain (remainder filled in from reference TRBV7-3 and TRBJ2-3): GAGVSQTPSNKVTEKGKYVELRCDPISGHTALYWYRQSLGQGPEFLIYFQGTGAADDSGLPNDRFFAVRPEGSVSTLKIQRTERGDSAVYLCASSLTALSTDTQYFGPGTRLTVL.

This clonotype showed up just a few times. The chain employs TRBV20-1 and TRBJ2-7, with D possibly being TRBD2 (5 bases). CDR1 is DFQATT, CDR2 SNEGSKA, per germline (reference sequence). The CDR3 length is 14 residues. V was trimmed by 5 bases and J by 3 bases, leaving 17 bases between them. The CDR3 is CSAPRTGSHYEQYF. CDR3 DNA sequence: TGCAGTGCTCCCCGGACTGGGTCCCACTACGAGCAGTACTTC.

This chain connects TRBV5-1 to TRBJ2-2; perhaps D is TRBD1 or TRBD2 (6 bases each). CDR3 length: 15 amino acids. V was shortened by 3 bases and J by 6 bases, with 15 bases between the two germline ends. The germline V gene encodes CDR1 SGHRS and CDR2 YFSETQ. The CDR3 region has the DNA TGCGCCAGCAGCTCCCTCGGGGGCGGGTCCGGGGAGCTGTTTTTT. Amino acids: CASSSLGGGSGELFF.

The CDR3 is CASSVHGRNIQYF. The CDR3 region has the DNA TGTGCCAGCAGTGTGCACGGGAGAAACATTCAGTACTTC. The chain couples TRBV25-1 to TRBJ2-4; weak D call: TRBD2 (6 bases). Trimming removed 4 bases at V and 6 bases at J, with 10 bases between. The CDR3 has 13 amino acids. The germline V gene encodes CDR1 MGHDK and CDR2 SYGVNS.

The sample holds one count of this clonotype. The conserved phenylalanine or tryptophan is not found at the CDR3 terminus, so this likely reflects a read error. The gene calls are TRBV5-1 and TRBJ2-3; 9 positions agree with TRBD1. CDR3 length equals 15 residues. CDR1 and CDR2 (germline): SGHRS, YFSETQ. Losses at the gene ends were 4 bases for V and 5 bases for J; bases not matched to a gene: 8. CDR3 protein: CASSPPGTGKDTQYY. CDR3 bases: TGCGCCAGCAGCCCACCCGGGACAGGGAAAGATACGCAGTATTAT.

This clonotype showed up many times. The chain employs TRBV5-1 and TRBJ2-1; the D is unclear. Trimming took off 2 bases at V and 0 bases at J, with 9 bases between the two ends. CDR3 length equals 15 residues. Germline V gene data show CDR1 as SGHRS and CDR2 as YFSETQ. CDR3 residues: CASSFTVSSYNEQFF. The DNA for the CDR3 is TGCGCCAGCAGCTTTACCGTTAGCTCCTACAATGAGCAGTTCTTC. Using reference TRBV5-1 and TRBJ2-1 for the parts outside the CDR3, the full variable domain is KAGVTQTPRYLIKTRGQQVTLSCSPISGHRSVSWYQQTPGQGLQFLFEYFSETQRNKGNFPGRFSGRQFSNSRSEMNVSTLELGDSALYLCASSFTVSSYNEQFFGPGTRLTVL.

This clonotype was counted between two and nine times. This rearrangement joins TRBV7-6 to TRBJ2-1; TRBD2 agrees at 7 bases. The CDR3 is 14 residues long. The V gene's germline CDR1 is SGHVS and CDR2 FNYEAQ. V gave up 3 bases and J gave up 7 bases; unmatched junction bases: 6. In nucleotides, the CDR3 is TGTGCCAGCAGCTTGGACGGGACTAAGAATGAGCAGTTCTTC. Translation gives CASSLDGTKNEQFF.

The chain couples TRBV5-5 to TRBJ2-2, with TRBD1 identical over 10 bases. This CDR3 has 16 amino acids. Germline-derived CDR1 and CDR2 are SGHKS and YYEKEE (reference sequence). Germline trimming cut 3 bases from V and 6 bases from J; bases unmatched to any gene: 8. This CDR3 reads CASSWGQGMGSGELFF. The DNA for the CDR3 is TGTGCCAGCAGCTGGGGACAGGGGATGGGGTCCGGGGAGCTGTTTTTT.

This chain joins TRBV4-2 and TRBJ2-2; D possibly corresponds to TRBD2 (6 bases). Germline CDR1 and CDR2: LGHNA and YNFKEQ. The CDR3 has 14 amino acids. The ends were cut back, 7 bases at V and 2 bases at J, with 11 bases in the middle. The CDR3 bases are TGTGCCAGCAACGGACTAATAAACACCGGGGAGCTGTTTTTT. It yields the protein CASNGLINTGELFF.

The chain joins TRBV20-1 to TRBJ2-2; D unclear. The germline V gene has CDR1 DFQATT and CDR2 SNEGSKA (reference sequence). The V end was cut by 0 bases, the J end by 2 bases, with 10 bases between. This CDR3 is built from 15 residues. For the CDR3, the DNA is TGCAGTGCTAGAGATCCATTCGGAAACACCGGGGAGCTGTTTTTT. Residues: CSARDPFGNTGELFF.

This clonotype appeared a few times. The rearrangement links TRBV19 to TRBJ2-1, with 13 bases that match TRBD2. The CDR3 totals 21 residues. The V gene end was trimmed by 2 bases and the J gene end by 0 bases; junction bases not matched to a gene: 13. Germline loops: CDR1 LNHDA, CDR2 SQIVND (reference sequence). CDR3 sequence: CASSILTSGRNPHLSYNEQFF. CDR3 bases: TGTGCCAGTAGTATATTGACTAGCGGGAGGAATCCCCACCTCTCCTACAATGAGCAGTTCTTC. The entire variable domain, with the rest obtained from reference TRBV19 and TRBJ2-1, is as follows: DGGITQSPKYLFRKEGQNVTLSCEQNLNHDAMYWYRQDPGQGLRLIYYSQIVNDFQKGDIAEGYSVSREKKESFPLTVTSAQKNPTAFYLCASSILTSGRNPHLSYNEQFFGPGTRLTVL.

This clonotype was detected only a few times. This chain links TRBV28 with TRBJ2-7; 8 positions match TRBD1. The CDR3 contains 18 residues. CDR1 is MDHEN, CDR2 SYDVKM, per germline. With 8 bases clipped from V and 4 bases from J, the junction kept 22 bases outside the gene matches. The CDR3 coding sequence is TGTGCCAGCGGAGGGGGGTGGATTTCGACAGGGGTTTTTTACGAGCAGTACTTC. This encodes CASGGGWISTGVFYEQYF.

The table lists this clonotype with a few counts. The chain employs TRBV7-9 and TRBJ1-1; D perhaps matches TRBD1 (6 bases). The CDR3 has 15 amino acids. V was pared by 5 bases and J by 4 bases, with 17 bases between. Germline CDR1 SEHNR, CDR2 FQNEAQ (reference sequence). This CDR3 reads CASSAPQGQGTEAFF. CDR3 nucleotide sequence: TGTGCCAGCAGCGCCCCACAGGGTCAGGGCACTGAAGCTTTCTTT.

This clonotype appeared a few times. V is TRBV5-1 and J is TRBJ2-2, with 7 bases matching TRBD1. This CDR3 comprises 14 residues. Trimming at V came to 0 bases and at J to 7 bases, leaving 3 bases not matched to a gene. Germline V lookup: CDR1 SGHRS, CDR2 YFSETQ. DNA for the CDR3: TGCGCCAGCAGCTTGGCCCGGGACAGCGGGGAGCTGTTTTTT. Residues: CASSLARDSGELFF.

This chain connects TRBV6-5 to TRBJ2-5; D call uncertain. The V end lost 2 bases, the J end lost 2 bases, and 18 bases lay between the germline ends. The CDR3 runs to 17 residues. Germline-derived CDR1 and CDR2 are MNHEY and SVGAGI. In DNA, the CDR3 is TGTGCCAGCAGTTACCCGAGGCCGGGCCCCGGACAAGAGACCCAGTACTTC. This codes for CASSYPRPGPGQETQYF.

This clonotype was seen more than once but under ten times. This rearrangement joins TRBV7-2 to TRBJ2-3; D call uncertain. The germline V and J ends were trimmed by 2 bases and 4 bases, with 10 bases remaining between them. From germline, CDR1 is SGHTA and CDR2 FQGNSA. CDR3 size: 14 residues. CDR3 loop: CASSLLGSADTQYF. In DNA, the CDR3 is TGTGCCAGCAGCTTACTGGGATCAGCAGATACGCAGTATTTT.

V gene TRBV7-9 combines with J gene TRBJ1-1, with a possible D match to TRBD1 (6 bases). There are 15 residues in the CDR3. V lost 5 bases to trimming and J lost 1 base, with 14 bases between them. In germline, CDR1 is SEHNR, CDR2 FQNEAQ (reference sequence). CDR3 in DNA: TGTGCCAGCAGCCACCAGGGGAAAGGGAACACTGAAGCTTTCTTT. Amino acid sequence: CASSHQGKGNTEAFF.

The V call is TRBV20-1, the J call TRBJ2-7; no clear D. The CDR3 loop spans 13 amino acids. The ends were cut back, 1 base at V and 0 bases at J, with 7 bases in the middle. Germline CDR1 reads DFQATT; CDR2 reads SNEGSKA (reference sequence). This CDR3 is CSARVQPSYEQYF. Written as DNA, the CDR3 is TGCAGTGCTAGAGTTCAGCCCTCCTACGAGCAGTACTTC.

The table lists this clonotype with many counts. This sequence joins TRBV29-1 and TRBJ2-7; 10 bases agree with TRBD1. Germline lookup yields CDR1 SQVTM and CDR2 ANQGSEA. This CDR3 is built from 14 residues. After removal of 2 bases from V and 3 bases from J, the junction contained 4 bases not matched to a gene. CDR3 DNA: TGCAGCGTTGAATTTTGGGACAGGGGCTACGAGCAGTACTTC. This encodes CSVEFWDRGYEQYF.

This clonotype was counted ten times or more. This chain joins TRBV25-1 and TRBJ1-2, with 10 bases fitting TRBD1. CDR3 length: 14 residues. With 6 bases clipped from V and 0 bases from J, the junction kept 1 base outside the gene matches. Per germline, CDR1 MGHDK and CDR2 SYGVNS. CDR3: CASRGTGANYGYTF. CDR3 coding DNA: TGTGCCAGCAGGGGGACAGGGGCTAACTATGGCTACACCTTC.

This clonotype was counted many times. CDR3 DNA sequence: TGTGCCAGCAGTGATAGCGGGATAAGCTCCTACAATGAGCAGTTCTTC. Its translation is CASSDSGISSYNEQFF. This chain uses TRBV12-3 or TRBV12-4 with TRBJ2-1, with 8 bases lining up with TRBD2. The V segment lost 5 bases and the J segment 0 bases; nucleotides outside the gene matches: 6. This CDR3 is 16 amino acids long.

V is TRBV6-1 and J is TRBJ2-5; D unclear. CDR1 and CDR2 from the germline V gene are MNHNS and SASEGT. V gave up 7 bases and J gave up 4 bases, with 16 bases separating them. The CDR3 has 14 amino acids. The CDR3 DNA follows: TGTGCCAGCATGATCCTAGTTAGTCGAGAGACCCAGTACTTC. It specifies CASMILVSRETQYF.